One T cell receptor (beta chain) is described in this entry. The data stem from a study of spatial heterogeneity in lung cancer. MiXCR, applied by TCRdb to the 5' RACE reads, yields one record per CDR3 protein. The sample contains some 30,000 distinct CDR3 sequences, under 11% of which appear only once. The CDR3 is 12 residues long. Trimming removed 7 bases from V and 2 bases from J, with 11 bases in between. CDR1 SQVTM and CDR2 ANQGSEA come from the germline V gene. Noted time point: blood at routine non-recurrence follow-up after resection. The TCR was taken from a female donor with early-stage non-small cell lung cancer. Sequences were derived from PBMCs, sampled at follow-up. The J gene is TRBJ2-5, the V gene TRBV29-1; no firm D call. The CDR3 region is CSANMNQETQYF. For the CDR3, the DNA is TGCAGCGCGAACATGAATCAAGAGACCCAGTACTTC.